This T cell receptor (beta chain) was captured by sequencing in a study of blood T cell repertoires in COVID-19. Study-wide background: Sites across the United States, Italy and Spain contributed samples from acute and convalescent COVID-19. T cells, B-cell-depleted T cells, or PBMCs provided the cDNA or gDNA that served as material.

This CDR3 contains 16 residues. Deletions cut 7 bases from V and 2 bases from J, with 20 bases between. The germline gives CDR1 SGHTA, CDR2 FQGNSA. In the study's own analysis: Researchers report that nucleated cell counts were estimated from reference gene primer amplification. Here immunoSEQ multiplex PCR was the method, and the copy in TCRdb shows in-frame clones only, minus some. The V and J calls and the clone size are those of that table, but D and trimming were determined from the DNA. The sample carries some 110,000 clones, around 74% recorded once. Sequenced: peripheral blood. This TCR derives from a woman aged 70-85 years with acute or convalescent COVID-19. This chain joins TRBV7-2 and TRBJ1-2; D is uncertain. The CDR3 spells CASTKNSPGLNYGYTF. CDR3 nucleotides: TGTGCCAGCACCAAAAATTCCCCAGGTTTGAACTATGGCTACACCTTC.